These 30 T cell receptor beta chains were all obtained from the same sample, sequenced in a study of TIL therapy for anti-PD-1-resistant metastatic lung cancer. The libraries were made with immunoSEQ v3. Libraries were prepared by immunoSEQ multiplex PCR; TCRdb keeps only in-frame clonotypes and omits some of them. This table has about 46,000 clones, just over 85% appearing once. Stated time point: pre-treatment sample, taken before nivolumab and TIL therapy. This material consisted of blood, taken at baseline. The origin of the receptors is a person between 25 and 79 years old with non-small cell lung cancer.

The chain recombines TRBV18 with TRBJ2-7; 11 bases map to TRBD2. V lost 4 bases to trimming and J lost 2 bases; unmatched junction nucleotides: 4. Germline CDR1 KGHSH, CDR2 LQKENI. This CDR3 spans 15 amino acids. This CDR3 is CASSRPGLAAYEQYF. Written as DNA, the CDR3 is TGTGCCAGCTCACGACCGGGACTAGCGGCCTACGAGCAGTACTTC.

The chain has TRBV30 and TRBJ2-3; TRBD1 or TRBD2 may be the D gene (5 bases each). This CDR3 region has 11 residues. The germline V gene encodes CDR1 GTSNPN and CDR2 SVGIG (reference sequence). V lost 6 bases to trimming and J lost 10 bases, with 14 bases between them. The chain's CDR3 is CACQQGRAQYF. The CDR3 DNA reads as TGTGCCTGCCAGCAGGGACGAGCGCAGTATTTT.

The V and J genes are TRBV30 and TRBJ2-7; the match to TRBD1 covers 7 bases. This CDR3 has 12 residues. Losses at the gene ends were 5 bases for V and 3 bases for J; bases not matched to a gene: 4. Germline V CDR1 and CDR2: GTSNPN, SVGIG (reference sequence). Here the CDR3 reads CAWGTANYEQYF. The CDR3 nucleotides are TGTGCCTGGGGGACAGCTAACTACGAGCAGTACTTC.

V and J are TRBV10-3 and TRBJ2-3, with 11 bases aligning to TRBD2. CDR1 is ENHRY and CDR2 is SYGVKD in the germline V gene. The CDR3 covers 15 residues. Germline trimming cut 7 bases from V and 1 base from J; bases unmatched to any gene: 4. Here the CDR3 DNA reads TGTGCCATCACTCCGGGACTAGCGGGCACAGATACGCAGTATTTT. Its protein is CAITPGLAGTDTQYF.

This chain uses TRBV11-2 with TRBJ1-2, with TRBD1 matching over 7 bases. CDR1 and CDR2 from the germline V gene are SGHAT and FQNNGV. This CDR3 has 13 residues. Germline trimming cut 5 bases from V and 4 bases from J; bases unmatched to any gene: 4. CDR3 DNA: TGTGCCAGCAGCGCCGGGACAGCCTATGGCTACACCTTC. Translating gives CASSAGTAYGYTF.

The chain recombines TRBV5-1 with TRBJ2-1, with a weak D call TRBD2 (7 bases). Looked up from germline, CDR1 is SGHRS and CDR2 is YFSETQ. The CDR3 runs to 14 residues. Trimming shortened V by 5 bases and J by 7 bases, and 16 bases separated the two germline ends. Written as DNA, the CDR3 is TGCGCCAGCAGGTCCGGGGGGCCGGGGAATGAGCAGTTCTTC. This translates into CASRSGGPGNEQFF.

The table lists this clone with a few counts. V gene TRBV9 combines with J gene TRBJ1-6, with D perhaps matching TRBD1 (6 bases). The CDR3 spans 13 residues. The germline V gene has CDR1 SGDLS and CDR2 YYNGEE. V dropped 4 bases and J dropped 11 bases, with 13 bases sitting between them. Here the CDR3 DNA reads TGTGCCAGCAGCCCACAGGGTTTGCCACCCCTCCACTTT. Translated, it gives CASSPQGLPPLHF.

The genes are TRBV4-3 and TRBJ2-3, with D tentatively TRBD1 or TRBD2 (6 bases each). The CDR3 runs to 19 residues. V was pared by 0 bases and J by 1 base, with 20 bases between. CDR1 is LGHNA and CDR2 is YSLEER in the germline V gene. DNA for the CDR3: TGCGCCAGCAGCCAAGATAGGGGGGTTGTGGGATACCGCACAGATACGCAGTATTTT. The encoded protein is CASSQDRGVVGYRTDTQYF.

The V call is TRBV18, the J call TRBJ2-6; D uncertain. The germline V gene has CDR1 KGHSH and CDR2 LQKENI. Deletions cut 2 bases from V and 4 bases from J, with 9 bases between. This CDR3 region has 15 residues. The DNA for the CDR3 is TGTGCCAGCTCACCAAGGCTGACAGGGGCCAACGTCCTGACTTTC. This encodes CASSPRLTGANVLTF.

The chain's CDR3 is CASSAPNFRGIGSPLHF. Written as DNA, the CDR3 is TGTGCCAGCAGTGCCCCCAATTTCAGGGGAATTGGTTCACCCCTCCACTTT. The chain recombines TRBV6-2 or TRBV6-3 with TRBJ1-6; D perhaps matches TRBD1 (6 bases). Looked up from germline, CDR1 is MNHEY and CDR2 is SVGEGT. The V end lost 5 bases, the J end lost 9 bases, and 23 bases lay between the germline ends. The CDR3 loop spans 17 amino acids.

This rearrangement joins TRBV3-1 (or the pseudogene TRBV3-2) to TRBJ2-1; 9 positions match TRBD1. CDR3 size: 17 residues. The J segment lost 9 bases and the V segment lost 0 bases, leaving 12 bases of the junction unmatched. Looked up from germline, CDR1 is LGHDT and CDR2 is YNNKEL (reference sequence). The CDR3 reads CASSQDSGTGTPAEQFF. Here the CDR3 DNA reads TGTGCCAGCAGCCAAGATAGTGGGACAGGGACCCCCGCTGAGCAGTTCTTC.

The V and J genes are TRBV5-1 and TRBJ2-1, with 12 bases lining up with TRBD1. The V gene's germline CDR1 is SGHRS and CDR2 YFSETQ. CDR3 length: 16 amino acids. With 5 bases clipped from V and 9 bases from J, the junction kept 12 bases outside the gene matches. CDR3 in amino acids: CASSPRVGQGAVEQFF. The CDR3 DNA reads as TGCGCCAGCAGTCCCAGGGTGGGACAGGGGGCGGTTGAGCAGTTCTTC.

The rearrangement uses TRBV7-9 and TRBJ2-1; D may be TRBD1 (6 bases). Trimming removed 7 bases from V and 6 bases from J, with 16 bases in between. The CDR3 runs 14 residues. Germline loops: CDR1 SEHNR, CDR2 FQNEAQ (reference sequence). The CDR3 is CASTLTRTVNEQFF. CDR3 sequence (DNA): TGTGCCAGCACCTTGACCCGGACAGTCAATGAGCAGTTCTTC.

The chain recombines TRBV25-1 with TRBJ2-1, with TRBD1 as a possible D gene (6 bases). Germline assignment: CDR1 MGHDK and CDR2 SYGVNS. Trimming took off 4 bases at V and 7 bases at J, with 17 bases between the two ends. This CDR3 spans 15 amino acids. CDR3 sequence: CASSGRGYTSNEQFF. The CDR3 nucleotides are TGTGCCAGCAGTGGAAGGGGGTATACATCGAATGAGCAGTTCTTC.

Turning to this clone: The junction departs from germline at one end; a sequencing error may be responsible. This chain connects TRBV5-1 to TRBJ1-5; TRBD1 agrees at 10 bases. This CDR3 region has 14 residues. CDR1 and CDR2 (germline): SGHRS, YFSETQ. The CDR3 protein is CASSLDRGDQPQHF. CDR3 bases: TGCGCCAGCAGTTTGGACAGGGGGGATCAGCCCCAGCATTTT.

The CDR3, as DNA: TGCGCCAGCAGCTTGGTTCGGGGACAGGGTTACGAGCAGTACTTC. It is translated as CASSLVRGQGYEQYF. J is TRBJ2-7 and V is TRBV5-1, with 9 bases identical to TRBD1. Germline values: CDR1 SGHRS, CDR2 YFSETQ. J lost 4 bases, V lost 0 bases, and 5 bases had no gene match. This CDR3 is built from 15 residues.

V is TRBV11-2 and J is TRBJ1-5; D is possibly TRBD1 (6 bases). V was trimmed by 1 base and J by 0 bases, leaving 13 bases between them. Per the germline V gene, CDR1 is SGHAT and CDR2 is FQNNGV. This CDR3 contains 17 residues. The CDR3 loop is CASSLGTGSNSNQPQHF. The DNA of the CDR3 is TGTGCCAGCAGCTTAGGCACAGGGTCTAATAGCAATCAGCCCCAGCATTTT.

This chain links TRBV28 with TRBJ2-7, with 11 bases matching TRBD2. The germline gives CDR1 MDHEN, CDR2 SYDVKM. The CDR3 has 16 amino acids. V lost 1 base to trimming and J lost 5 bases; unmatched junction nucleotides: 7. CDR3 residues: CASSLFTSGSFDEQYF. CDR3 coding DNA: TGTGCCAGCAGTTTATTTACTAGCGGGAGTTTTGACGAGCAGTACTTC.

The chain employs TRBV16 and TRBJ2-6; D unresolved. The germline gives CDR1 KGHSY, CDR2 FQNENV. V was clipped by 0 bases and J by 0 bases, with 6 bases between them. CDR3 length equals 16 residues. In DNA form, the CDR3 reads TGTGCCAGCAGCCAATCGCCAGTCTCTGGGGCCAACGTCCTGACTTTC. Its translation is CASSQSPVSGANVLTF.

J is TRBJ2-7 and V is TRBV15; D may be TRBD1 (5 bases). Between the trimmed V and J ends, which lost 0 bases and 3 bases, there was a span of 9 bases. The CDR3 contains 14 residues. Germline values: CDR1 LNHNV, CDR2 YYDKDF (reference sequence). CDR3 nucleotide sequence: TGTGCCACCAGCAGAGACAGGGATATCTACGAGCAGTACTTC. It specifies CATSRDRDIYEQYF.

CDR3 in amino acids: CASSQQGQRQETQYF. The CDR3 DNA follows: TGTGCCAGCAGCCAGCAGGGTCAGAGACAAGAGACCCAGTACTTC. The chain joins TRBV7-2 to TRBJ2-5; a possible D gene is TRBD1 (5 bases). This CDR3 has 15 residues. The germline V gene has CDR1 SGHTA and CDR2 FQGNSA. The V gene lost 5 bases and the J gene lost 2 bases, with 15 bases spanning the gap.

V usage is TRBV6-5 and J usage is TRBJ2-4; no clear D. This CDR3 has 11 amino acids. V lost 6 bases, J lost 6 bases, and 6 bases lay in between. Germline CDR1 and CDR2: MNHEY and SVGAGI. This CDR3 is CASSRRNIQYF. The CDR3 region has the DNA TGTGCCAGCAGCCGCCGAAACATTCAGTACTTC.

The rearrangement joins TRBV30 to TRBJ2-2, with a tentative D call TRBD2 (5 bases). V lost 3 bases to trimming and J lost 8 bases, with 13 bases between them. CDR1 GTSNPN and CDR2 SVGIG come from the germline V gene (reference sequence). This CDR3 has 13 amino acids. The chain's CDR3 is CAWSTRDVGELFF. DNA of the CDR3: TGTGCCTGGAGCACTAGGGATGTAGGGGAGCTGTTTTTT.

This chain's CDR3 is CASSPQQGKNTEAFF. The CDR3 DNA reads TGTGCCAGCTCACCACAACAGGGGAAGAACACTGAAGCTTTCTTT. V gene TRBV18 combines with J gene TRBJ1-1, with 7 positions matching TRBD1. Germline values: CDR1 KGHSH, CDR2 LQKENI. The CDR3 has 15 residues. The ends lost 1 base at V and 1 base at J; junction bases unmatched: 3.

This clone was detected once. The chain combines TRBV11-1 with TRBJ2-2, with 13 nucleotides matching TRBD2. Germline CDR1 is SGHAT and CDR2 is FQDESV (reference sequence). CDR3 size: 16 residues. V trimming: 5 bases; J trimming: 6 bases; junction bases outside the gene matches: 6. The CDR3, as DNA: TGTGCCAGCAGCCGCGGACTAGCGGGAGATTCCGGGGAGCTGTTTTTT. Its protein is CASSRGLAGDSGELFF.

This chain uses TRBV29-1 with TRBJ1-1, with D unclear. Trimming took off 5 bases at V and 5 bases at J, with 24 bases between the two ends. The CDR3 has 16 residues. Germline values: CDR1 SQVTM, CDR2 ANQGSEA. Here the CDR3 DNA reads TGCAGCGTTCCTGGATGGGAGATCGGAGGAGGTACTGAAGCTTTCTTT. Encoded protein: CSVPGWEIGGGTEAFF.

The chain is built from TRBV30 and TRBJ2-7, with D possibly being TRBD1 (8 bases). Germline V gene lookup returns CDR1 GTSNPN and CDR2 SVGIG (reference sequence). The CDR3 is 14 amino acids. Trimming stripped 0 bases from V and 5 bases from J, with 14 bases between. The CDR3 here is CAWSVQGGFNEQYF. The CDR3 coding sequence is TGTGCCTGGAGTGTACAGGGGGGGTTTAACGAGCAGTACTTC.

V is TRBV5-4 and J is TRBJ2-3; 9 bases align to TRBD1. The trim removed 0 bases at V and 5 bases at J, leaving 10 bases unmatched. Germline-derived CDR1 and CDR2 are SGHNT and YYREEE (reference sequence). This CDR3 has 17 residues. The CDR3, as DNA: TGTGCCAGCAGCTTGGGAGGACAGGGGCTGGGTCTAGATACGCAGTATTTT. This sequence encodes CASSLGGQGLGLDTQYF. The entire variable domain, with the rest obtained from reference TRBV5-4 and TRBJ2-3, is as follows: ETGVTQSPTHLIKTRGQQVTLRCSSQSGHNTVSWYQQALGQGPQFIFQYYREEENGRGNFPPRFSGLQFPNYSSELNVNALELDDSALYLCASSLGGQGLGLDTQYFGPGTRLTVL.

J is TRBJ1-4 and V is TRBV6-5; TRBD1 might be the D (5 bases). Trimming removed 4 bases at V and 7 bases at J, with 13 bases between. This CDR3 region has 14 residues. Germline-derived CDR1 and CDR2 are MNHEY and SVGAGI. CDR3 loop: CASSSRDGLEKLFF. CDR3 bases: TGTGCCAGCAGTTCCCGGGACGGCCTTGAAAAACTGTTTTTT.

This rearrangement joins TRBV10-3 to TRBJ2-5; the D is unclear. CDR1 ENHRY and CDR2 SYGVKD come from the germline V gene. This CDR3 has 13 residues. Trimming removed 4 bases from V and 4 bases from J, with 10 bases in between. Written as DNA, the CDR3 is TGTGCCATCAGTGCCCGGATAGGAGAGACCCAGTACTTC. Translating it yields CAISARIGETQYF.